Listed below are T cell receptor beta chains from one sample, sequenced in a study of cytomegalovirus exposure and HLA in healthy donors. Data came from immunoSEQ multiplex PCR; TCRdb stores just in-frame clones and leaves some out. The table has 190,000 or so clones, 82% seen once; the top ten hold about 0.1%. What was sequenced was PBMCs. The source is a boy aged 2 to 9 in good health and CMV-seronegative. Each CDR3 is given with its conserved first and last residue. D genes are given only for firm matches. Not every row has a clone size; where given, it reads once, few, many or a size class.

NA | TRBJ2-3 | TRBD2 | TRBV4-1 | TGCGCCAGCAGCCTGGCGGGGGGGCTGAGCACAGATACGCAGTATTTT | CASSLAGGLSTDTQYF
NA | TRBJ2-3 | TRBD2 | TRBV11-2 | TGTGCCAGCAGCTCCCATGGGAGCGGGGGGCTGGTAGATACGCAGTATTTT | CASSSHGSGGLVDTQYF
NA | TRBJ2-7 | NA | TRBV19 | TGTGCCAGTAGTGAGATGGTATCCTACGAGCAGTACTTC | CASSEMVSYEQYF
NA | TRBJ2-5 | NA | TRBV5-4 | TGTGCCAGCAGCTTGGGACTCCAAGAGACCCAGTACTTC | CASSLGLQETQYF
NA | TRBJ1-2 | NA | TRBV6-1 | TGTGCCAGCAGTGAAGCATTCGGACAAGGCTATGGCTACACCTTC | CASSEAFGQGYGYTF
NA | TRBJ2-3 | NA | TRBV6-5 | TGTGCCAGCAGTTTTCACCCCCTGGGGGGTACAGATACGCAGTATTTT | CASSFHPLGGTDTQYF
NA | TRBJ1-4 | NA | TRBV7-9 | TGTGCCAGCAGCTTAGAGAGCCGGGAGATCAATGAAAAACTGTTTTTT | CASSLESREINEKLFF
NA | TRBJ1-1 | TRBD1 | TRBV27 | TGTGCCAGCAGTCTGGACAGGGACACTGAAGCTTTCTTT | CASSLDRDTEAFF
NA | TRBJ2-7 | TRBD1 | TRBV7-7 | TGTGCTAGCAGCCCGAGACAGGGATTCTACGAGCAGTACTTC | CASSPRQGFYEQYF
NA | TRBJ2-3 | NA | TRBV5-4 | TGTGCCAGCAGCCGCCGGGGTGGGGGGATACCAGATACGCAGTATTTT | CASSRRGGGIPDTQYF
NA | TRBJ2-1 | NA | TRBV6-5 | TGTGCCAGCAGTTACTCGGTGGCCCCCTCCTACAATGAGCAGTTCTTC | CASSYSVAPSYNEQFF
NA | TRBJ1-3 | NA | TRBV18 | TGTGCCAGCTCACTAACAGGGACACAGTCTGGAAACACCATATATTTT | CASSLTGTQSGNTIYF
NA | TRBJ2-2 | TRBD2 | TRBV29-1 | TGCAGCGCATGTAGCGGGTCCTCGCTGAACACCGGGGAGCTGTTTTTT | CSACSGSSLNTGELFF
NA | TRBJ2-5 | NA | TRBV7-9 | TGTGCCAGCAGCTCCAGAACCGGGACTCAAGAGACCCAGTACTTC | CASSSRTGTQETQYF
NA | TRBJ2-4 | NA | TRBV9 | TGTGCCAGCAGCCCCCGGAGGGGAGTTCAGTACTTC | CASSPRRGVQYF
NA | TRBJ2-1 | TRBD2 | TRBV10-2 | TGCGCCAGCAAGACGGGACTAGCGGGGGGGCCGGGTGAGCAGTTCTTC | CASKTGLAGGPGEQFF
NA | TRBJ2-5 | NA | TRBV7-8 | TGTGCCAGCAGCTTAGTTAGGACTAAACAAGAGACCCAGTACTTC | CASSLVRTKQETQYF
NA | TRBJ2-7 | TRBD2 | TRBV6-5 | TGTGCCAGCAGTAGGAGCGGGGGGAGATACGAGCAGTACTTC | CASSRSGGRYEQYF
NA | TRBJ2-7 | TRBD2 | TRBV7-9 | TGTGCCAGCAGCTTAATGCTAGCGGGGGGATACGAGCAGTACTTC | CASSLMLAGGYEQYF
NA | TRBJ1-6 | NA | TRBV20-1 | TGCAGTGCCGCAGGGTGGGGCACCCTCCACTTT | CSAAGWGTLHF
few | TRBJ2-2 | TRBD2 | TRBV10-1 | TGCGCCAGCAGTGACCGAAACTGGCGGGGGGTCGAGAACACCGGGGAGCTGTTTTTT | CASSDRNWRGVENTGELFF
NA | TRBJ2-1 | NA | TRBV6-1 | TGTGCCAGCAGTGAGGTGGGGGCCGGAAATGAGCAGTTCTTC | CASSEVGAGNEQFF
NA | TRBJ2-6 | NA | TRBV4-3 | TGCGCCAGCAGCCACTCGTCTACGTCTGGGGCCAACGTCCTGACTTTC | CASSHSSTSGANVLTF
NA | TRBJ2-1 | TRBD2 | TRBV7-2 | TGTGCCAGCAGCTCGCGGACTAGCATTCGTGAGCAGTTCTTC | CASSSRTSIREQFF
NA | TRBJ1-2 | TRBD1 | TRBV19 | TGTGCCAGTAGTTCCAAGGGGACAGGGGGCGCGTATGGCTACACCTTC | CASSSKGTGGAYGYTF
NA | TRBJ2-3 | NA | TRBV21-1 | TGTGCCAGGACTAGCGGGCCGTCTACCCGCACAGATACGCAGTATTTT | CARTSGPSTRTDTQYF
few | TRBJ2-1 | NA | TRBV11-2 | TGTGCCAGCAGATTACCCTTCGGACAGAGCTCCTACAATGAGCAGTTCTTC | CASRLPFGQSSYNEQFF
few | TRBJ2-3 | TRBD2 | TRBV2 | TGTGCCAGCAGGCGCGGTAGCGGGTTGATCACAGATACGCAGTATTTT | CASRRGSGLITDTQYF
NA | TRBJ2-7 | TRBD2 | TRBV6-5 | TGTGCCAGCAGTCGTGCTTCCGGGACTAGCTACGAGCAGTACTTC | CASSRASGTSYEQYF
NA | TRBJ2-4 | NA | TRBV6-5 | TGTGCCAGCAGTCCCTATGTGGGGAGTCGGGACATTCAGTACTTC | CASSPYVGSRDIQYF
NA | TRBJ1-4 | NA | TRBV5-4 | TGTGCCAGCAGCCCTGACATCGGAACTAATGAAAAACTGTTTTTT | CASSPDIGTNEKLFF
NA | TRBJ1-2 | NA | TRBV6-5 | TGTGCCAGCAGTTACGGCCATGGCTACACCTTC | CASSYGHGYTF
once | TRBJ2-1 | NA | TRBV5-1 | TGCGCCAGCAGCTTGGACGGCGGGGACGAGTTCTTC | CASSLDGGDEFF
NA | TRBJ1-2 | NA | TRBV5-1 | TGCGCCAGCAGCTTGTCGGGCCAAAGCATACAGGGATATGGCTACACCTTC | CASSLSGQSIQGYGYTF
few | TRBJ1-6 | NA | TRBV9 | TGTGCCAGCAGCGTAGGGGCCAGTGGAACGAATTCACCCCTCCACTTT | CASSVGASGTNSPLHF
NA | TRBJ1-4 | NA | TRBV7-6 | TGTGCCAGCAGCTTGAGGACTGCCACCAATGAAAAACTGTTTTTT | CASSLRTATNEKLFF
NA | TRBJ2-5 | TRBD2 | TRBV7-2 | TGTGCCAGCAGCTTAGCCCCGACTAGCGGTGCGCAGTACTTC | CASSLAPTSGAQYF
NA | TRBJ2-7 | NA | TRBV7-2 | TGTGCCAGCAGCCGCACGAGGTTGGACGAGCAGTACTTC | CASSRTRLDEQYF
NA | TRBJ2-1 | TRBD1 | TRBV5-1 | TGCGCCAGTGGTACCGGGACAGGAGAGTTCTTC | CASGTGTGEFF
NA | TRBJ2-7 | NA | TRBV5-4 | TGTGCCAGCAGCTTGTTTTCCAGGAAAGACGAGCAGTACTTC | CASSLFSRKDEQYF
NA | TRBJ2-5 | TRBD2 | TRBV4-2 | TGTGCCAGCAGCCAAGACTATAGCGGGGTGGTGGAGACCCAGTACTTC | CASSQDYSGVVETQYF
NA | TRBJ2-3 | NA | TRBV6-5 | TGTGCCAGCAGTTCGACAGGCCTGAGCACAGATACGCAGTATTTT | CASSSTGLSTDTQYF
NA | TRBJ2-7 | TRBD2 | TRBV7-2 | TGTGCCAGCAGCTTAGGGGCTAGCGGCGCCACCTACGAGCAGTACTTC | CASSLGASGATYEQYF
NA | TRBJ2-7 | NA | TRBV2 | TGTGCCAGCAGTGAAGTCGGGGGGCCTTTGATCGAGCAGTACTTC | CASSEVGGPLIEQYF
NA | TRBJ2-1 | NA | TRBV5-4 | TGTACCAGCTACCCCCAACAGGGTAATGAGCAGTTCTTC | CTSYPQQGNEQFF
few | TRBJ1-3 | NA | TRBV15 | TGTGCCACCAGCAGAGAGCCAACAGGTATCTCTGGAAACACCATATATTTT | CATSREPTGISGNTIYF
NA | TRBJ1-1 | NA | TRBV5-4 | TGTGCCAGCAGCCCCTCCTACGACTCAGAAGCTTTCTTT | CASSPSYDSEAFF
NA | TRBJ1-2 | NA | TRBV30 | TGTGCCTGGAGTGTGGGACTTACGGGAGGCTACACCTTC | CAWSVGLTGGYTF
NA | TRBJ2-5 | TRBD2 | TRBV7-2 | TGTGCCAGCAGCCCCCTATCGGGGGGGTATGTGGGAGGGCGGGAGACCCAGTACTTC | CASSPLSGGYVGGRETQYF